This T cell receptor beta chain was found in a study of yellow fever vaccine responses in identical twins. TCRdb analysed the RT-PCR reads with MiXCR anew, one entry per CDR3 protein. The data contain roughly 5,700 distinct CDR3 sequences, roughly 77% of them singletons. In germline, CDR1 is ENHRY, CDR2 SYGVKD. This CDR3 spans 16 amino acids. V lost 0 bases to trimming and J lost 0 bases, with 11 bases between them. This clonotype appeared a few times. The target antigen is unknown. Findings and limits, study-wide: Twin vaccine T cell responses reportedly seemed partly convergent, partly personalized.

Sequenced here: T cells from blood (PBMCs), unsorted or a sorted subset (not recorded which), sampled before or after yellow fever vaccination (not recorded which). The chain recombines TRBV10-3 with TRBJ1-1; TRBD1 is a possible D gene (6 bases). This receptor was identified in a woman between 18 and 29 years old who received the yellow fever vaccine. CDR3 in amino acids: CAISESGAGLNTEAFF. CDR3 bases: TGTGCCATCAGTGAGTCGGGGGCAGGGTTGAACACTGAAGCTTTCTTT.